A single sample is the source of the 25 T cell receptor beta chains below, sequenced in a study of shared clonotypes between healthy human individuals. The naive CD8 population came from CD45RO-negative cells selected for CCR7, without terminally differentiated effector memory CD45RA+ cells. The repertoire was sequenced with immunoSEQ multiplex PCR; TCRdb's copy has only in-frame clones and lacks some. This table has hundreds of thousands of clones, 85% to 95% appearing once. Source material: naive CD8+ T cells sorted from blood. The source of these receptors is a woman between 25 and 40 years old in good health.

The CDR3: CSVDNGRADTQYF. Here the CDR3 DNA reads TGCAGCGTTGATAACGGGAGGGCAGATACGCAGTATTTT. The V and J genes are TRBV29-1 and TRBJ2-3; 8 bases line up with TRBD2. J was trimmed by 4 bases and V by 3 bases; bases with no gene match: 3. The CDR3 runs 13 residues. The V gene's germline CDR1 is SQVTM and CDR2 ANQGSEA.

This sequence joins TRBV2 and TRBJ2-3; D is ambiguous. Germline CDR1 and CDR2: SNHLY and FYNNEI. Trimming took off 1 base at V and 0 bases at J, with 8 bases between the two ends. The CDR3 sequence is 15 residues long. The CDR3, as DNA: TGTGCCAGCAGTGAAGGTCTTGCTAGCACAGATACGCAGTATTTT. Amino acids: CASSEGLASTDTQYF. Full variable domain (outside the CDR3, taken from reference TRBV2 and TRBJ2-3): EPEVTQTPSHQVTQMGQEVILRCVPISNHLYFYWYRQILGQKVEFLVSFYNNEISEKSEIFDDQFSVERPDGSNFTLKIRSTKLEDSAMYFCASSEGLASTDTQYFGPGTRLTVL.

The CDR3 nucleotides read TGTGCCAGCAGTTTAAGTATCGGTTTCTCCTACGAGCAGTACTTC. Translation: CASSLSIGFSYEQYF. The gene calls are TRBV27 and TRBJ2-7; D is ambiguous. This CDR3 is built from 15 residues. Looked up from germline, CDR1 is MNHEY and CDR2 is SMNVEV (reference sequence). V lost 2 bases and J 0 bases, leaving 11 bases between the germline ends.

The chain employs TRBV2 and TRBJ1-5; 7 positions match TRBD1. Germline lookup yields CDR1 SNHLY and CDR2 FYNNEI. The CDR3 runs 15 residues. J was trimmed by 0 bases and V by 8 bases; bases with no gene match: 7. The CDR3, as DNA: TGTGCCAGCGAGACAGGGATCTATAGCAATCAGCCCCAGCATTTT. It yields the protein CASETGIYSNQPQHF.

The CDR3 here is CSVREDWSSYNEQFF. CDR3 coding DNA: TGCAGCGTTAGAGAGGACTGGAGCTCCTACAATGAGCAGTTCTTC. The J gene is TRBJ2-1, the V gene TRBV29-1; perhaps TRBD2 as D (5 bases). This CDR3 has 15 residues. Germline-derived CDR1 and CDR2 are SQVTM and ANQGSEA. Trimming removed 5 bases from V and 0 bases from J, with 14 bases in between.

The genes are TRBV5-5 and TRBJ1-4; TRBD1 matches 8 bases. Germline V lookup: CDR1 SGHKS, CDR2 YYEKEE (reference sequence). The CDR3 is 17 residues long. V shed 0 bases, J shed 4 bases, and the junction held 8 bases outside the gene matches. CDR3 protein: CASSLGTPGQVNEKLFF. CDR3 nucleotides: TGTGCCAGCAGCTTGGGAACACCGGGACAGGTTAATGAAAAACTGTTTTTT.

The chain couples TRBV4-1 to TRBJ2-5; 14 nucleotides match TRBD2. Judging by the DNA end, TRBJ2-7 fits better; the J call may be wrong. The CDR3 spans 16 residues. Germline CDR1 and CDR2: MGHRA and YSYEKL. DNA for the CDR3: TGCGCCAGCAGCCAAGGACTAGCGGGAGGGTCCTACGAGCAGTACTTC. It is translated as CASSQGLAGGSYEQYF.

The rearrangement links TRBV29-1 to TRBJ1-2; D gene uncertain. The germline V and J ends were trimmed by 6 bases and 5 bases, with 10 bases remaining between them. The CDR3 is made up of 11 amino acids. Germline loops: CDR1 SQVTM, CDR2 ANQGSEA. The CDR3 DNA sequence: TGCAGCGTGCACACAGATTATGGCTACACCTTC. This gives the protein CSVHTDYGYTF.

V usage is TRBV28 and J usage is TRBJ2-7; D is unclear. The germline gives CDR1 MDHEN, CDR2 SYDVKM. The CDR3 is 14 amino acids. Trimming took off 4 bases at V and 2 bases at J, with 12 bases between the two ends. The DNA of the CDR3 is TGTGCCAGCAGTTATCGAGGCCGAACCTACGAGCAGTACTTC. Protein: CASSYRGRTYEQYF. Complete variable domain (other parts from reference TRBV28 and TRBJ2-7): DVKVTQSSRYLVKRTGEKVFLECVQDMDHENMFWYRQDPGLGLRLIYFSYDVKMKEKGDIPEGYSVSREKKERFSLILESASTNQTSMYLCASSYRGRTYEQYFGPGTRLTVT.

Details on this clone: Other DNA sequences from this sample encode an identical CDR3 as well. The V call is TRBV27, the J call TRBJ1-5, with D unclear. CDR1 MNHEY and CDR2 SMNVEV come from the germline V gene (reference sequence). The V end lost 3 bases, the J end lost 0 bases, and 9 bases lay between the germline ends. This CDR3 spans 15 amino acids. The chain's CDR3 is CASSLSGYSNQPQHF. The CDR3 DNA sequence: TGTGCCAGCAGTTTGTCAGGTTATAGCAATCAGCCCCAGCATTTT.

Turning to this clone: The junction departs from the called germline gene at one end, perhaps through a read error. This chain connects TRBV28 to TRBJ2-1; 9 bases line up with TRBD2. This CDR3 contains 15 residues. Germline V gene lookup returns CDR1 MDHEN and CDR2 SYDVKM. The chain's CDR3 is CASSFRGRGYSEQFF. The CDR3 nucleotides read TGTGCCAGCAGTTTTCGCGGGAGGGGTTACAGTGAGCAGTTCTTC.

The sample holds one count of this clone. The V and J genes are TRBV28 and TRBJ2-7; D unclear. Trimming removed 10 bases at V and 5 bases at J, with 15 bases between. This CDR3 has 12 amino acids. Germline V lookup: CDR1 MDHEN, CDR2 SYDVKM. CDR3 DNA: TGTGCCACCCAATTAGGACCCCACGAGCAGTACTTC. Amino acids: CATQLGPHEQYF.

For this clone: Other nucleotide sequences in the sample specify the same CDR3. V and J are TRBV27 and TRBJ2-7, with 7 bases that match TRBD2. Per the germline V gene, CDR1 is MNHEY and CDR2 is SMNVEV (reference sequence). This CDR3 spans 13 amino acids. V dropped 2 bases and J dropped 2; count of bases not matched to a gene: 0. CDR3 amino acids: CASSLRGAYEQYF. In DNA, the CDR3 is TGTGCCAGCAGTTTACGGGGGGCCTACGAGCAGTACTTC.

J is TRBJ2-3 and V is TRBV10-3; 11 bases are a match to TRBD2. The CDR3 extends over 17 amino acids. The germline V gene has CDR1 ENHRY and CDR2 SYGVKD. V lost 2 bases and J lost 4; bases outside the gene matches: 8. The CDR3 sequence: CAISESGSSGRSDTQYF. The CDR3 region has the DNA TGTGCCATCAGTGAGAGCGGGTCTAGCGGGAGGTCAGATACGCAGTATTTT.

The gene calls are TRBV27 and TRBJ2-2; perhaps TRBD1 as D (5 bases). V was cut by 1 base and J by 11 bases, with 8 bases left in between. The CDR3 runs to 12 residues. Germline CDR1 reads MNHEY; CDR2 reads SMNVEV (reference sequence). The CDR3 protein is CASSLLGHELFF. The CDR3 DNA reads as TGTGCCAGCAGTTTATTGGGGCACGAGCTGTTTTTT.

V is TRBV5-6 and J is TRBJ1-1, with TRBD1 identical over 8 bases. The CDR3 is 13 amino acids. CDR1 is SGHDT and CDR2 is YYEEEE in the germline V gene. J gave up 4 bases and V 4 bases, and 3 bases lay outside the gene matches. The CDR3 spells CASSQQGATEAFF. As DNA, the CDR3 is TGTGCCAGCAGCCAGCAGGGGGCCACTGAAGCTTTCTTT.

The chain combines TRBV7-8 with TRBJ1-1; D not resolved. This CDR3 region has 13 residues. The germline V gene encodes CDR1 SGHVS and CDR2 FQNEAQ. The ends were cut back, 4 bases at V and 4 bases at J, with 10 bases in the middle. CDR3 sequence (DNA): TGTGCCAGCAGCTCAGACCCAATCACTGAAGCTTTCTTT. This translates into CASSSDPITEAFF.

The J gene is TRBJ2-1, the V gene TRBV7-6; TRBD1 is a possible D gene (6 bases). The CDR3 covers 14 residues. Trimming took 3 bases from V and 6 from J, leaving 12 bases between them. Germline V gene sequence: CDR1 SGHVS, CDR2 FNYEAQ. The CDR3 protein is CASSFLGQSNEQFF. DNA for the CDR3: TGTGCCAGCAGCTTCCTAGGACAGAGCAATGAGCAGTTCTTC.

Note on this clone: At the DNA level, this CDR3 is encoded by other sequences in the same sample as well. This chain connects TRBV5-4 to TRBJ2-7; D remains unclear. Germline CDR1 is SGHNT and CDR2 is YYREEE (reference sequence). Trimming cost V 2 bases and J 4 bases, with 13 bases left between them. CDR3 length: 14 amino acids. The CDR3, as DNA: TGTGCCAGCAGCTTAGGGCTGGCGCCATACGAGCAGTACTTC. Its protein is CASSLGLAPYEQYF.

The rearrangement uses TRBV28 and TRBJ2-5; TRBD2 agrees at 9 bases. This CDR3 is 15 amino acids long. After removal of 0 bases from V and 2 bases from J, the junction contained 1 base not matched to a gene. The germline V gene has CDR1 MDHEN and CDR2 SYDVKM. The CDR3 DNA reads TGTGCCAGCAGTTTATGGACTAGCGGTCAAGAGACCCAGTACTTC. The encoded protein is CASSLWTSGQETQYF.

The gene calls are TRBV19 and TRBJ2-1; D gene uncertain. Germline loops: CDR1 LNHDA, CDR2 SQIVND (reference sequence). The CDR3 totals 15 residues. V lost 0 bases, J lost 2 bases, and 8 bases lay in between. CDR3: CASSIDGLAYNEQFF. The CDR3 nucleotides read TGTGCCAGTAGTATAGATGGTCTAGCCTACAATGAGCAGTTCTTC. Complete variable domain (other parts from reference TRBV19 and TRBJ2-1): DGGITQSPKYLFRKEGQNVTLSCEQNLNHDAMYWYRQDPGQGLRLIYYSQIVNDFQKGDIAEGYSVSREKKESFPLTVTSAQKNPTAFYLCASSIDGLAYNEQFFGPGTRLTVL.

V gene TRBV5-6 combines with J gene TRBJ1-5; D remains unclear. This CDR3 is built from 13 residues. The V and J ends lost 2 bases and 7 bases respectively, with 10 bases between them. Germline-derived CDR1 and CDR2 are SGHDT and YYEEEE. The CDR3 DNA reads TGTGCCAGCAGCTTTGGAGGTGGCCAGCCCCAGCATTTT. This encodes CASSFGGGQPQHF. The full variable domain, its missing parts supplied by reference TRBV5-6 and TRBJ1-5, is DAGVTQSPTHLIKTRGQQVTLRCSPKSGHDTVSWYQQALGQGPQFIFQYYEEEERQRGNFPDRFSGHQFPNYSSELNVNALLLGDSALYLCASSFGGGQPQHFGDGTRLSIL.

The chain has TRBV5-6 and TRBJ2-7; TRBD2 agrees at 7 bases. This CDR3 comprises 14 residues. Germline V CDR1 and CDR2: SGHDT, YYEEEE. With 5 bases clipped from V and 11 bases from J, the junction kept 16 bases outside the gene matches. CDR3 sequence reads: CASSQGGARGWEYF. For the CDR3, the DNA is TGTGCCAGCAGTCAGGGAGGGGCCAGAGGTTGGGAGTACTTC.

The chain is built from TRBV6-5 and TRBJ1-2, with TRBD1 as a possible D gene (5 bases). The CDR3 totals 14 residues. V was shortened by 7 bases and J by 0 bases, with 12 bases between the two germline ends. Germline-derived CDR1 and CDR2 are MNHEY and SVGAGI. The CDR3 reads CASTPDRANYGYTF. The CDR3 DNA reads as TGTGCCAGCACCCCCGACAGAGCTAACTATGGCTACACCTTC.

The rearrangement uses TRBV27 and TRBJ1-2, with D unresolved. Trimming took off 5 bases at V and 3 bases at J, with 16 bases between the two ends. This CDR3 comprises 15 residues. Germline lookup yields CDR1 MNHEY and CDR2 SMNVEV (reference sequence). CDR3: CASSLAEGHYYGYTF. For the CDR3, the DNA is TGTGCCAGCAGTCTCGCGGAGGGCCACTACTATGGCTACACCTTC.